This T cell receptor (beta chain) was identified during a study of cytotoxic CD8 clonotypes in ibrutinib-treated CLL. Findings of the study overall: Measured clonality at baseline was greater than in age-matched healthy donors and tracked with circulating CD8+ T-cell counts.

The V end lost 0 bases, the J end lost 4 bases, and 3 bases lay between the germline ends. CDR3 length equals 12 residues. Germline V lookup: CDR1 SGHKS, CDR2 YYEKEE (reference sequence). The source of around 2 micrograms of genomic DNA for TCR beta libraries was cryopreserved PBMCs. Produced via immunoSEQ multiplex PCR; TCRdb's table is partial and in-frame only. The sample has some 65,000 clones, approximately 57% seen once. As concerns this clone: Its antigen is as yet unknown.

The genes are TRBV5-5 and TRBJ2-3; D unresolved. This sequence originates from a human donor with chronic lymphocytic leukemia. This material consisted of PBMCs, taken after 12 months of ibrutinib treatment. The chain's CDR3 is CASSLAADTQYF. CDR3 nucleotides: TGTGCCAGCAGCTTGGCAGCAGATACGCAGTATTTT.